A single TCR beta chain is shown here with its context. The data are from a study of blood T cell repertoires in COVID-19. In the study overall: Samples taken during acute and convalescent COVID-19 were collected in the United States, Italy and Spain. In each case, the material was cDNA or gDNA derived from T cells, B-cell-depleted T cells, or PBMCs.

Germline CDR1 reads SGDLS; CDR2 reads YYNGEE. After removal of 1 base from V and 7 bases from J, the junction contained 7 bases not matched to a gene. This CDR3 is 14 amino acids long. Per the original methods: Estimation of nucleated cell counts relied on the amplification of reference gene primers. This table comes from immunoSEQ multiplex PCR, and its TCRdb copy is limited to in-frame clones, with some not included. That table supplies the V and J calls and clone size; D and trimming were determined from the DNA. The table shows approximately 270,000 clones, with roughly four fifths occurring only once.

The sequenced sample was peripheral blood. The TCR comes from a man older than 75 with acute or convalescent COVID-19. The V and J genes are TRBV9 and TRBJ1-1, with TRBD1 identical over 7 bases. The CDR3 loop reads CASSVSGQGDEAFF. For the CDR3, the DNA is TGTGCCAGCAGCGTATCCGGCCAGGGGGATGAAGCTTTCTTT. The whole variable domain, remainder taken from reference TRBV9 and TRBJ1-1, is DSGVTQTPKHLITATGQRVTLRCSPRSGDLSVYWYQQSLDQGLQFLIQYYNGEERAKGNILERFSAQQFPDLHSELNLSSLELGDSALYFCASSVSGQGDEAFFGQGTRLTVV.